This T cell receptor (beta chain) was sequenced in a study of cytomegalovirus exposure and HLA in healthy donors. Germline-derived CDR1 and CDR2 are SGDLS and YYNGEE. V lost 10 bases to trimming and J lost 0 bases, with 17 bases between them. There are 15 residues in the CDR3. PCR used 60 Vbeta primers and 13 Jbeta primers. The data were produced by immunoSEQ multiplex PCR, yet TCRdb's version contains in-frame clones alone and is incomplete. Of some 200,000 clones in the sample, roughly four fifths were seen once. Input material: PBMCs. This sequence was found in a woman in her thirties or forties in good health and CMV-seronegative. The chain combines TRBV9 with TRBJ1-5; D might be TRBD1 (5 bases). CDR3 nucleotide sequence: TGTGCCGCTGCCGTAGGGGCAGCTAGCAATCAGCCCCAGCATTTT. Translation: CAAAVGAASNQPQHF.